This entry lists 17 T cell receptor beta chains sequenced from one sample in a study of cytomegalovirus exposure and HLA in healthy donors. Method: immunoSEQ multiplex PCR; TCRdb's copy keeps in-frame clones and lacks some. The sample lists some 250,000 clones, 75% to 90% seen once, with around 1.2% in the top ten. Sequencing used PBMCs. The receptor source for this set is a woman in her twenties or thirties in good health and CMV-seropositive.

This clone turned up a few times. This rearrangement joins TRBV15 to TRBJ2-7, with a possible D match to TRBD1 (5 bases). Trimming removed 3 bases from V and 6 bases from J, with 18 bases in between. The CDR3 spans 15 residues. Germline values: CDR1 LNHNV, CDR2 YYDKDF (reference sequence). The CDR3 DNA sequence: TGTGCCACCAGCAGGACAGACAGCCTCCCCGGCGAGCAGTACTTC. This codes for CATSRTDSLPGEQYF.

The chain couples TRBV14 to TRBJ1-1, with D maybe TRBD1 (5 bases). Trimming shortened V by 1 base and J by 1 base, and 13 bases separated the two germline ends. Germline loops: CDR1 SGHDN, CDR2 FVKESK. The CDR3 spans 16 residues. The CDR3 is CASSQVYGRGNTEAFF. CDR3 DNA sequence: TGTGCCAGCAGCCAAGTTTATGGGAGGGGGAACACTGAAGCTTTCTTT.

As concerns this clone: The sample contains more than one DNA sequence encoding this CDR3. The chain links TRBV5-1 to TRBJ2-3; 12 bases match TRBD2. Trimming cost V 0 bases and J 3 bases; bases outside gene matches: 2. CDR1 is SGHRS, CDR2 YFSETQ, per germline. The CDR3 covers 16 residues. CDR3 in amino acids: CASSLALAGGTDTQYF. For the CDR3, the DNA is TGCGCCAGCAGCTTGGCGCTAGCGGGAGGGACAGATACGCAGTATTTT. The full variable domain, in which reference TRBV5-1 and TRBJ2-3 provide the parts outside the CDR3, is KAGVTQTPRYLIKTRGQQVTLSCSPISGHRSVSWYQQTPGQGLQFLFEYFSETQRNKGNFPGRFSGRQFSNSRSEMNVSTLELGDSALYLCASSLALAGGTDTQYFGPGTRLTVL.

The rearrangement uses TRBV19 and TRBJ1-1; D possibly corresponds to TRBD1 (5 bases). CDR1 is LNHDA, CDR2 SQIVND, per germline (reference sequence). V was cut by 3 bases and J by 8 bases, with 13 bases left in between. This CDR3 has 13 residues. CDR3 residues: CASSIPGGIEAFF. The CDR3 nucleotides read TGTGCCAGTAGTATCCCGGGGGGGATAGAAGCTTTCTTT.

DNA of the CDR3: TGTGCCAGCAGTGCGACAGGGGGCTATATCTATGGCTACACCTTC. As protein: CASSATGGYIYGYTF. The gene calls are TRBV6-1 and TRBJ1-2, with 10 bases that match TRBD1. The germline V gene encodes CDR1 MNHNS and CDR2 SASEGT. The V and J ends lost 4 bases and 4 bases, in that order; junction bases with no gene match: 6. There are 15 residues in the CDR3.

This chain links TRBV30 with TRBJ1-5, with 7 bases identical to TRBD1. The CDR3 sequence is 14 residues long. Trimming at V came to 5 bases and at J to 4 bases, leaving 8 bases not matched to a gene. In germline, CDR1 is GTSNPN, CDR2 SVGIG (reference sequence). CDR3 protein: CAWQGTAQNQPQHF. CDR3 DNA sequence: TGTGCCTGGCAAGGGACAGCTCAGAATCAGCCCCAGCATTTT.

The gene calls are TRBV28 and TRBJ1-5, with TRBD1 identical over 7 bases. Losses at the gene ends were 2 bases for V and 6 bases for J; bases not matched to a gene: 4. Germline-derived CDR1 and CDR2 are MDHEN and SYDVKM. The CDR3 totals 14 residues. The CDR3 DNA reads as TGTGCCAGCAGTTTAGGAGGGGGCAGTCAGCCCCAGCATTTT. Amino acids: CASSLGGGSQPQHF.

The CDR3 protein is CASSEYEWNEQFF. As DNA, the CDR3 is TGTGCCAGCAGTGAATACGAGTGGAATGAGCAGTTCTTC. The rearrangement uses TRBV6-4 and TRBJ2-1; D remains unclear. The germline CDR1 and CDR2 sequences are MRHNA and SNTAGT. V shed 3 bases and J shed 7 bases, with 10 bases lying between them. CDR3 length: 13 residues.

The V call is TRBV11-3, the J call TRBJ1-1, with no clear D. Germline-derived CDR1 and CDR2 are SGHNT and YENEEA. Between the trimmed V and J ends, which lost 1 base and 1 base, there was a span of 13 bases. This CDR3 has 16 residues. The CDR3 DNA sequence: TGTGCCAGCAGCTTAGGGTACGAGTCTGGGAACACTGAAGCTTTCTTT. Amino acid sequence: CASSLGYESGNTEAFF.

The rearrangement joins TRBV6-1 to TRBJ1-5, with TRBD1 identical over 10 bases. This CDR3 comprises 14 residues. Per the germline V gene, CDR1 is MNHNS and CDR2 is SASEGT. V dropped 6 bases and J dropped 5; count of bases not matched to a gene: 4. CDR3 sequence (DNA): TGTGCCAGCAGGGACAGGGGGGGGGATCAGCCCCAGCATTTT. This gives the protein CASRDRGGDQPQHF.

The CDR3 DNA sequence: TGTGCCAGCTCACCAAGGAGCCTTGAAGCTTTCTTT. This sequence encodes CASSPRSLEAFF. The chain employs TRBV18 and TRBJ1-1; D gene ambiguous. V dropped 2 bases and J dropped 7 bases, with 8 bases sitting between them. In germline, CDR1 is KGHSH, CDR2 LQKENI. This CDR3 comprises 12 residues.

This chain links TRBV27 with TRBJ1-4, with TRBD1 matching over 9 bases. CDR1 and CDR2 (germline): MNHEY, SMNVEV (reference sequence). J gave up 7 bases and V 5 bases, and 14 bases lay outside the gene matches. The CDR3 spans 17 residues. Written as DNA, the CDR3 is TGTGCCAGCAGTCCTTCTATGGGGGACAGGGAAGGTGAAAAACTGTTTTTT. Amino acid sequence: CASSPSMGDREGEKLFF.

The CDR3 loop reads CASHSTDAGGYGYTF. The CDR3 DNA is TGTGCCAGCCATAGTACCGATGCAGGGGGCTATGGCTACACCTTC. The rearrangement links TRBV19 to TRBJ1-2, with 7 bases that match TRBD1. Germline assignment: CDR1 LNHDA and CDR2 SQIVND (reference sequence). The CDR3 length is 15 residues. V shed 9 bases and J 4 bases; nucleotides not matched to a gene: 14.

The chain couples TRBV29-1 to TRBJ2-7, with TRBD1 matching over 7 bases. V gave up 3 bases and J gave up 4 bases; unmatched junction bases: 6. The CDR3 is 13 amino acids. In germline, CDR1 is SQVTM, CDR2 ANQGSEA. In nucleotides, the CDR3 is TGCAGCGTTGAGAAACAGGGGATGTACGAGCAGTACTTC. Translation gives CSVEKQGMYEQYF.

The chain's CDR3 is CASAWGGSSYNEQFF. CDR3 in DNA: TGTGCCAGTGCGTGGGGCGGGAGCTCCTACAATGAGCAGTTCTTC. The V and J genes are TRBV19 and TRBJ2-1, with 7 bases that match TRBD2. CDR3 length: 15 amino acids. Germline lookup yields CDR1 LNHDA and CDR2 SQIVND (reference sequence). V shed 8 bases, J shed 0 bases, and the junction held 7 bases outside the gene matches.

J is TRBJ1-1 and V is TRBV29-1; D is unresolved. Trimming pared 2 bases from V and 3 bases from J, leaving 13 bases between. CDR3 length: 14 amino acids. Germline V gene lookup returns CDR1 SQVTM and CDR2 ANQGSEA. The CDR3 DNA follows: TGCAGCGTTGAACTTTTCAGCGGCTACACTGAAGCTTTCTTT. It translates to CSVELFSGYTEAFF.

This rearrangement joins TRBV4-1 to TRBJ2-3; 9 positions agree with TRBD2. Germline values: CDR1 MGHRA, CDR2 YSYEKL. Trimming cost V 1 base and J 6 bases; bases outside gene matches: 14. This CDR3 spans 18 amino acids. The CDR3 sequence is CASSQVETSGSLGDTQYF. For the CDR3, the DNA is TGCGCCAGCAGCCAAGTGGAGACTAGCGGATCCCTGGGGGATACGCAGTATTTT.